This is a list of T cell receptor beta chains from one sample in a study of CD8 T cells in ankylosing spondylitis. From the 5' RACE reads, TCRdb called clonotypes with MiXCR, one entry per CDR3 protein. The sample lists 670,000 or so distinct CDR3 sequences, around 20% occurring once. The source material was blood, either unsorted or a sorted T cell fraction (not recorded which). The origin of the receptors is a male donor with ankylosing spondylitis. Both conserved end residues are part of each CDR3. Each record gives: V gene, J gene, clone size, D gene, CDR3 protein. D genes are given only for firm matches. Size is omitted from some rows. Given values are once, few, many or a class for expanded clones.

>TRBV7-2|TRBJ1-5|-|-
CASSLVYSNQPQHF
>TRBV20-1|TRBJ2-2|-|-
CSASRRGDENTGELFF
>TRBV11-2|TRBJ1-4|few|-
CASSPYKGQAYNEKLFF
>TRBV7-3|TRBJ2-6|-|-
CASSTMAAGANVLTF
>TRBV7-6|TRBJ2-7|-|TRBD1
CASSLLQDRGSEQYF
>TRBV3-1|TRBJ1-4|-|-
CASSQGTATNEKLFF
>TRBV24-1|TRBJ2-1|-|-
CATSARGLPHYNEQFF
>TRBV5-1|TRBJ2-4|few|TRBD1
CASSLVTGGINIQYF
>TRBV20-1|TRBJ2-2|-|-
CSAGVGSGELFF
>TRBV7-9|TRBJ1-5|-|-
CASSRENQPQHF
>TRBV7-9|TRBJ2-1|once|TRBD1
CASSPFRDSIMDEQFF
>TRBV18|TRBJ1-1|many|-
CASSPQNTEAFF
>TRBV29-1|TRBJ2-1|few|TRBD2
CSAELAGVNTYNEQFF
>TRBV28|TRBJ2-1|few|-
CASTHQASSYNEQFF
>TRBV12-3/TRBV12-4|TRBJ2-1|few|TRBD1
CASTGTGGDEQFF
>TRBV7-2|TRBJ2-4|few|-
CASSPGQVGNIQYF
>TRBV15|TRBJ2-1|few|-
CATSMGVSDNEQFF
>TRBV3-1|TRBJ2-5|few|-
CASSQRGTGPGRQETQYF
>TRBV4-2|TRBJ1-2|-|-
CASSRPGQVDGYTF
>TRBV12-3/TRBV12-4|TRBJ1-1|-|-
CASSFAVSTEAFF
>TRBV29-1|TRBJ2-1|many|-
CSVGRAGGYNEQFF
>TRBV13|TRBJ2-2|-|TRBD2
CASSSNLAGDGTGELFF
>TRBV12-3/TRBV12-4|TRBJ2-1|-|TRBD2
CASTDPGLAINEQFF
>TRBV28|TRBJ1-4|-|-
CASSLIRGGEKLFF
>TRBV7-2|TRBJ2-3|many|-
CASSLHRGVQDTQYF
>TRBV12-3/TRBV12-4|TRBJ2-1|-|TRBD2
CASCGTSGPPWVGYNEQFF